This is a list of T cell receptor beta chains from one sample in a study of blood T cell repertoires in COVID-19. Using immunoSEQ multiplex PCR, the repertoire was profiled, and TCRdb retains in-frame clones only, with some absent. The profile covers 180,000 or so clones, with roughly 86% appearing a single time and roughly 8.7% taken by the ten largest. Source material: PBMCs or T cells enriched from blood (not recorded which). These receptors were collected from a woman aged 25-40 years who had recovered from COVID-19. Both conserved end residues are part of each CDR3. D genes are given only for firm matches. Clone size appears in some rows only: once, few, many, or a class for an expanded clone.

.	TRBV3-1/TRBV3-2	TRBJ1-1	.	TGTGCCAGCAGCCAAGGGCCCCAGGGGTTGAACACTGAAGCTTTCTTT	CASSQGPQGLNTEAFF
once	TRBV5-1	TRBJ2-1	TRBD2	TGCGCCAGCAGCGGGACTAGCGCTTACAATGAGCAGTTCTTC	CASSGTSAYNEQFF
once	TRBV5-1	TRBJ2-7	.	TGCGCCAGCAGCCAAGAAATCCGGGACTCTCTCGGCGAGCAGTACTTC	CASSQEIRDSLGEQYF
.	TRBV6-1	TRBJ2-4	.	TGTGCCAGCAGTGAAAGCCCAGGGGCGTTTTTAGCCAAAAACATTCAGTACTTC	CASSESPGAFLAKNIQYF
once	TRBV14	TRBJ2-1	TRBD1	TGTGCCAGCAGCCAAGATGGGACAGGGGCCTACAATGAGCAGTTCTTC	CASSQDGTGAYNEQFF
.	TRBV11-2	TRBJ2-7	.	TGTGCCAGCAGCTTAGATATGGCAGAGACAGGTACCTACGAGCAGTACTTC	CASSLDMAETGTYEQYF
.	TRBV4-2	TRBJ1-3	.	TGTGCCAGCAGAACCCGGGAGGGAAACACCATATATTTT	CASRTREGNTIYF
.	TRBV7-9	TRBJ2-7	.	TGTGCCAGCAGTCCCGGCGGCTACTACGAGCAGTACTTC	CASSPGGYYEQYF
.	TRBV3-1/TRBV3-2	TRBJ2-1	.	TGTGCCAGCAGCCCCATTGGGGAGCCCCTCTCCTACAATGAGCAGTTCTTC	CASSPIGEPLSYNEQFF
few	TRBV5-8	TRBJ1-4	.	TGTGCCAGCAGCTTATCCGGCGGGAATGAAAAACTGTTTTTT	CASSLSGGNEKLFF
.	TRBV2	TRBJ1-4	.	TGTGCCAGCGGAGACGGCCTTTCAACTAATGAAAAACTGTTTTTT	CASGDGLSTNEKLFF
.	TRBV28	TRBJ1-1	TRBD1	TGTGCCAGCAGTTTAGCGTTGCAGGGGGCAGGTGACACTGAAGCTTTCTTT	CASSLALQGAGDTEAFF
.	TRBV9	TRBJ1-2	TRBD1	TGTGCCAGCAGCGTAGACAGGGGCAGCTATGGCTACACCTTC	CASSVDRGSYGYTF
.	TRBV5-1	TRBJ2-1	TRBD2	TGCGCCAGCAGCGCGGGGGACCGGGGAAATGAGCAGTTCTTC	CASSAGDRGNEQFF